Reported below is one T cell receptor beta chain. These data are taken from a study of monozygotic twins with inflammatory bowel disease. Germline CDR1 SGHTA, CDR2 FQGNSA. The CDR3 spans 15 residues. The input for each TCR library was approximately 3,800 ng of total RNA. TCRalpha and TCRbeta cDNA underwent two nested PCRs of 16 and 9 cycles. No DNA is given; TCRdb re-called the 5' RACE reads and lists each CDR3 protein once. This sample contains roughly 160,000 distinct CDR3 sequences. The receptor was isolated from a human donor with ulcerative colitis or Crohn's disease, or a healthy co-twin of an affected twin (not recorded which). The material sequenced was blood. The chain carries TRBV7-2 and TRBJ2-5; TCRdb's D call, TRBD2, is unchecked because there is no DNA. CDR3 amino acids: CASTTGLAVQETQYF.